The T cell receptor beta chain under discussion was sequenced for a study of shared clonotypes between healthy human individuals. Study-level findings and limits: The sampled material consisted only of blood, and tissue repertoires are likely to differ.

The CDR3 consists of 16 residues. Germline CDR1 reads MRHNA; CDR2 reads SNTAGT. Trimming removed 6 bases from V and 7 bases from J; junction bases left unmatched: 13. This clone came up a few times. Its antigen remains unidentified. From CD4+ cells came CD45RA+ naive and CD45RA-negative memory subsets. This table comes from immunoSEQ multiplex PCR, and its TCRdb copy is limited to in-frame clones, with some not included. This sample has 740,000 or so clones, with around 73% found just once. Source material: memory CD4+ T cells sorted from blood. Specified subset: CD45RA-negative fraction. The sequence was collected from a young woman in good health. The rearrangement uses TRBV6-4 and TRBJ1-4; TRBD1 matches at 8 bases. The CDR3 DNA is TGTGCCAGCAGCCCTCTTCCAGGGGGCGCAAGTGAAAAACTGTTTTTT. Its protein product is CASSPLPGGASEKLFF.